These 2 T cell receptor beta chains came from one sample sequenced in a study of blood T cell repertoires in COVID-19. TCRdb's copy holds only in-frame clones and misses some; the assay was immunoSEQ multiplex PCR. Among about 100,000 clones listed, 65% to 90% were seen once. Sequencing was carried out using PBMCs or T cells enriched from blood (not recorded which). These receptors originate from a woman in her forties or fifties who had recovered from COVID-19.

The chain has TRBV27 and TRBJ1-2, with a weak D call TRBD1 (6 bases). Germline loops: CDR1 MNHEY, CDR2 SMNVEV (reference sequence). This CDR3 is 14 amino acids long. V lost 4 bases, J lost 4 bases, and 13 bases lay in between. The chain's CDR3 is CASSSRTATYGYTF. CDR3 DNA sequence: TGTGCCAGCAGTTCACGGACAGCCACCTATGGCTACACCTTC.

This rearrangement joins TRBV4-1 to TRBJ1-1; D is undetermined. The germline V gene has CDR1 MGHRA and CDR2 YSYEKL. The CDR3 runs to 14 residues. V dropped 0 bases and J dropped 5 bases, with 10 bases sitting between them. In DNA form, the CDR3 reads TGCGCCAGCAGCCAAGATTGGGCAAAAACTGAAGCTTTCTTT. Its protein product is CASSQDWAKTEAFF.